This TCR beta chain was sequenced during a study of PD-1 blockade in classical Hodgkin lymphoma. Study-wide results and caveats: Patients were excluded if nivolumab began under 1 year after ASCT (the autologous transplant). Newly diagnosed patients were said to have less baseline TCR diversity than healthy donors did. In CD4+ cells, TCR diversity went up significantly by C4D1, but in CD8+ cells it did not.

Clones were read by immunoSEQ multiplex PCR, and TCRdb kept only the in-frame ones, dropping some. The table records roughly 62,000 clones, about 91% of them present only once. V was cut by 1 base and J by 6 bases, with 8 bases left in between. Germline CDR1 reads SGHDN; CDR2 reads FVKESK. The CDR3 consists of 13 residues. Relapses following autologous stem cell transplantation were seen in all patients, with brentuximab vedotin exposure varying. As to this clone: Its cognate antigen is unknown.

The source was peripheral blood mononuclear cells (PBMCs), collected at baseline. This clonotype was obtained from a human donor with classical Hodgkin lymphoma. The chain couples TRBV14 to TRBJ2-3; D remains unclear. CDR3 sequence (DNA): TGTGCCAGCAGCCAAGGAGCCTGGGATACGCAGTATTTT. Its protein product is CASSQGAWDTQYF.